This T cell receptor (beta chain) was identified during a study of technical replicates of blood from a handful of donors. In germline, CDR1 is MNHNS, CDR2 SASEGT. Deletions cut 5 bases from V and 8 bases from J, with 19 bases between. CDR3 length: 15 amino acids. Sequencing used immunoSEQ multiplex PCR; TCRdb keeps in-frame clones, though not all of them. Among fewer than 95,000 clones, around 94% were seen once, and the ten largest hold 0.2% to 0.3%. The source material was T cells isolated from PBMCs. The TCR sequence derives from a human donor in good health. This chain links TRBV6-1 with TRBJ2-1; maybe TRBD2 (8 bases). The CDR3 nucleotides read TGTGCCAGCAGTAAGGGACAGCGGGAGTGGGATGAGCAGTTCTTC. As protein: CASSKGQREWDEQFF.